These 6 T cell receptor beta chains came from one sample sequenced in a study of T cell repertoires in ileal Crohn's disease. Assay used: immunoSEQ multiplex PCR; TCRdb lists only in-frame clones, some missing. Of roughly 28,000 clones in the sample, roughly three quarters are singletons; the top ten hold around 5.6%. Sequencing used ileal tissue. The origin of the receptors is an adult with Crohn's disease.

This chain connects TRBV9 to TRBJ2-5; TRBD1 agrees at 10 bases. The assigned J gene may be wrong: the sequence end matches TRBJ2-7 better. This CDR3 contains 17 residues. Germline V CDR1 and CDR2: SGDLS, YYNGEE. CDR3 in amino acids: CANKLWAPWTGGYEQYF. The CDR3 DNA sequence: TGTGCCAACAAACTCTGGGCCCCTTGGACAGGGGGCTACGAGCAGTACTTC.

J is TRBJ1-5 and V is TRBV2; D is possibly TRBD1 (5 bases). CDR1 and CDR2 from the germline V gene are SNHLY and FYNNEI. With 3 bases removed from V and 6 bases from J, the gap between germline ends came to 12 bases. This CDR3 is built from 14 residues. The CDR3 loop is CASSETGGGQPQHF. CDR3 DNA sequence: TGTGCCAGCAGTGAGACCGGGGGTGGTCAGCCCCAGCATTTT.

This clone has more than one count but fewer than ten. This chain connects TRBV29-1 to TRBJ2-7, with 8 nucleotides matching TRBD2. CDR1 SQVTM and CDR2 ANQGSEA come from the germline V gene. The CDR3 has 10 residues. The junction had 1 base not matched to a gene; V was cut back by 5 bases and J by 7 bases. CDR3 DNA: TGCAGCGTTCGGGAGGGGGAGCAGTACTTC. Amino acid sequence: CSVREGEQYF.

This chain uses TRBV5-1 with TRBJ1-2, with TRBD1 matching over 8 bases. The CDR3 extends over 15 amino acids. J lost 0 bases, V lost 4 bases, and 5 bases had no gene match. CDR1 SGHRS and CDR2 YFSETQ come from the germline V gene. The CDR3 nucleotides read TGCGCCAGCAGCCCATGGACAGGGACTAACTATGGCTACACCTTC. It encodes CASSPWTGTNYGYTF.

The chain employs TRBV18 and TRBJ1-5, with a possible D match to TRBD1 (5 bases). The CDR3 is made up of 14 amino acids. Germline CDR1 and CDR2: KGHSH and LQKENI. The ends were cut back, 4 bases at V and 3 bases at J, with 10 bases in the middle. The CDR3 DNA follows: TGTGCCAGCTCACGGTCGGGGGACAATCAGCCCCAGCATTTT. Translating gives CASSRSGDNQPQHF.

CDR3 loop: CASSPGQSSNQPQHF. In nucleotides, the CDR3 is TGTGCCAGCAGCCCCGGACAGTCTAGCAATCAGCCCCAGCATTTT. V usage is TRBV7-2 and J usage is TRBJ1-5; TRBD1 is a possible D gene (6 bases). From germline, CDR1 is SGHTA and CDR2 FQGNSA. The CDR3 consists of 15 residues. Trimming took 5 bases from V and 0 from J, leaving 11 bases between them.